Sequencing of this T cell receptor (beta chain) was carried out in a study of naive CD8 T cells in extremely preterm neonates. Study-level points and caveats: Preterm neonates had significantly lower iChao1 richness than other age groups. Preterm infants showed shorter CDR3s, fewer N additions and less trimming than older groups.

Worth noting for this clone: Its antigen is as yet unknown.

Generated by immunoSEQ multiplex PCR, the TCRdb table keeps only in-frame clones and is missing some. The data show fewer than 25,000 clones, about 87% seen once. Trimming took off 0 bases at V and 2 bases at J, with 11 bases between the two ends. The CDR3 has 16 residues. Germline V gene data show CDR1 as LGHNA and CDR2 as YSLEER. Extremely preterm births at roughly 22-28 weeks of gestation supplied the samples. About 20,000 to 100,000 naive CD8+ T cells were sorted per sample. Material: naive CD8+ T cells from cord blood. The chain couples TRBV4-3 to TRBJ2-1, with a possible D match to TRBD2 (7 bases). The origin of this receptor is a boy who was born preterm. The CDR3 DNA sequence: TGCGCCAGCAGCCAAGATGGAGGGGGGGCCTACAATGAGCAGTTCTTC. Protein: CASSQDGGGAYNEQFF.